This T cell receptor (beta chain) was recorded in a study of blood T cell repertoires in COVID-19. Study information: Acute and convalescent COVID-19 specimens originated in the United States, Italy and Spain. From T cells, B-cell-depleted T cells, or PBMCs came the material, which was cDNA or gDNA.

Deletions cut 3 bases from V and 5 bases from J, with 7 bases between. The CDR3 runs 11 residues. CDR1 DFQATT and CDR2 SNEGSKA come from the germline V gene (reference sequence). As originally analysed: Amplification of reference gene primers provided the estimated nucleated cell counts. TCRdb's copy holds only in-frame clones and misses some; the assay was immunoSEQ multiplex PCR. V and J calls and clone size are copied from that table; D and trimming were computed from the DNA. The repertoire holds 100,000 to 150,000 clones, with under 95% as singletons. In this sample, this clone turned up a few times.

This chain uses TRBV20-1 with TRBJ2-5, with D perhaps matching TRBD1 (6 bases). Sequencing was done on a sample of peripheral blood. The source of this sequence is a man in his fifties with active COVID-19. This CDR3 reads CSASQGETQYF. The CDR3, as DNA: TGCAGTGCTAGCCAGGGGGAGACCCAGTACTTC.